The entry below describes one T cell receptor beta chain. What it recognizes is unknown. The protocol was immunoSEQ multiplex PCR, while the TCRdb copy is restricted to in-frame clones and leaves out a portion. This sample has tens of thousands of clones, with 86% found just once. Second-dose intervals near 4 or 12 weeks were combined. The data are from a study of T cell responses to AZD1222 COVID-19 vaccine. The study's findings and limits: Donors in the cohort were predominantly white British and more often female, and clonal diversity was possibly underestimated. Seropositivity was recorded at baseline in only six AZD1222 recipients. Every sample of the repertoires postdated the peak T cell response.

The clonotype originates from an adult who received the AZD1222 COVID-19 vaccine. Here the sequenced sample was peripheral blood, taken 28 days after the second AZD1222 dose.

Here the CDR3 DNA reads TGTGCCAGTCTGGGACAGGGAACCTACGAGCAGTACTTC. Its protein product is CASLGQGTYEQYF. The chain combines TRBV28 with TRBJ2-7, with TRBD1 identical over 9 bases. Germline V CDR1 and CDR2: MDHEN, SYDVKM. The CDR3 is 13 amino acids. V shed 9 bases, J shed 2 bases, and the junction held 5 bases outside the gene matches. The full variable domain, in which reference TRBV28 and TRBJ2-7 provide the parts outside the CDR3, is DVKVTQSSRYLVKRTGEKVFLECVQDMDHENMFWYRQDPGLGLRLIYFSYDVKMKEKGDIPEGYSVSREKKERFSLILESASTNQTSMYLCASLGQGTYEQYFGPGTRLTVT.